The 26 T cell receptor beta chains below were found in one sample sequenced in a study of CD8+CD57+ T cells in acquired aplastic anemia. It was genomic DNA that served as the template for profiling TCR beta VDJ and CDR3. TCRdb reprocessed the reads via MiXCR and lists one record per CDR3 protein. The table shows about 240,000 distinct CDR3 sequences, with around half occurring only once. The patients chosen for sequencing had shown expansion of CD8+CD57+ cells (detected by flow cytometry). Specimen: sorted CD4+, CD8+, or CD8+CD57+ T cells (not recorded which) from PBMCs. The receptors originated from a human donor with aplastic anemia.

About this clonotype itself: At one end the junction does not follow the germline gene, possibly because of a read error. The CDR3 sequence is CASSASGNTAAFF. The CDR3 DNA is TGTGCCAGCAGTGCGAGCGGAAACACTGCAGCTTTCTTT. The chain carries TRBV9 and TRBJ1-1; D call uncertain. Germline CDR1 is SGDLS and CDR2 is YYNGEE. CDR3 length: 13 amino acids.

V is TRBV20-1 and J is TRBJ2-7, with TRBD1 as a possible D gene (5 bases). The CDR3 spans 14 residues. Trimming stripped 0 bases from V and 2 bases from J, with 11 bases between. CDR1 and CDR2 (germline): DFQATT, SNEGSKA (reference sequence). The CDR3 DNA reads TGCAGTGCTAGAGAGGACACCCAAACCTACGAGCAGTACTTC. This sequence encodes CSAREDTQTYEQYF.

The chain combines TRBV7-2 with TRBJ2-7, with 9 bases identical to TRBD2. Germline trimming cut 0 bases from V and 4 bases from J; bases unmatched to any gene: 7. Germline assignment: CDR1 SGHTA and CDR2 FQGNSA. This CDR3 has 16 residues. This chain's CDR3 is CASSLAGAGGFYEQYF. As DNA, the CDR3 is TGTGCCAGCAGCTTAGCGGGGGCGGGGGGGTTTTACGAGCAGTACTTC. Full variable domain (rest looked up from reference TRBV7-2 and TRBJ2-7): GAGVSQSPSNKVTEKGKDVELRCDPISGHTALYWYRQSLGQGLEFLIYFQGNSAPDKSGLPSDRFSAERTGGSVSTLTIQRTQQEDSAVYLCASSLAGAGGFYEQYFGPGTRLTVT.

The genes are TRBV7-2 and TRBJ2-5; TRBD2 aligns across 7 bases. CDR1 and CDR2 from the germline V gene are SGHTA and FQGNSA. The CDR3 consists of 15 residues. J gave up 4 bases and V 4 bases, and 9 bases lay outside the gene matches. The CDR3 loop reads CASSSPRGKGETQYF. For the CDR3, the DNA is TGTGCCAGCAGCTCCCCGCGGGGGAAGGGAGAGACCCAGTACTTC. Full variable domain (outside the CDR3, taken from reference TRBV7-2 and TRBJ2-5): GAGVSQSPSNKVTEKGKDVELRCDPISGHTALYWYRQSLGQGLEFLIYFQGNSAPDKSGLPSDRFSAERTGGSVSTLTIQRTQQEDSAVYLCASSSPRGKGETQYFGPGTRLLVL.

This clonotype was seen at least ten times. This chain links TRBV10-2 with TRBJ2-1; TRBD2 is a possible D gene (6 bases). In germline, CDR1 is WSHSY, CDR2 SAAADI. CDR3 length: 15 residues. V was cut by 7 bases and J by 6 bases, with 19 bases left in between. The CDR3 reads CASKTLALFGNEQFF. The CDR3 bases are TGCGCCAGCAAGACTCTAGCGCTGTTTGGCAATGAGCAGTTCTTC.

This clonotype has ten or more counts. The V and J genes are TRBV11-1 and TRBJ1-5; D perhaps matches TRBD1 (6 bases). Per germline, CDR1 SGHAT and CDR2 FQDESV (reference sequence). The CDR3 covers 14 residues. The V and J ends lost 5 bases and 4 bases respectively, with 12 bases between them. The CDR3 DNA reads TGTGCCAGCAGCGAAACAGGGTCAAATCAGCCCCAGCATTTT. It codes for CASSETGSNQPQHF.

At least ten counts were recorded for this clonotype. This sequence joins TRBV9 and TRBJ2-3, with no clear D. V was pared by 0 bases and J by 0 bases, with 8 bases between. Germline V CDR1 and CDR2: SGDLS, YYNGEE. The CDR3 has 15 residues. The CDR3 nucleotides read TGTGCCAGCAGCGTAGAAGCTAGAAGCACAGATACGCAGTATTTT. Translation: CASSVEARSTDTQYF.

For this clonotype: The junction departs from germline at one end; a sequencing error may be responsible. The chain has TRBV9 and TRBJ2-1, with TRBD2 matching over 9 bases. In germline, CDR1 is SGDLS, CDR2 YYNGEE. The CDR3 is 15 residues long. The CDR3 region has the DNA TGCGCCAGCAGCTTGGGTCGACTAGCGGCGAATGAGCAGTTCTTC. Translation: CASSLGRLAANEQFF.

As to this clonotype: At one boundary the junction diverges from the germline segment, which might be a read error. The V call is TRBV10-3, the J call TRBJ2-1; 8 bases match TRBD1. The CDR3 has 19 residues. Germline V gives CDR1 ENHRY, CDR2 SYGVKD. The CDR3 protein is CASSYPPRADRATYNEQFF. The CDR3 bases are TGTGCCAGCAGTTACCCGCCCCGGGCGGACAGGGCAACTTACAATGAGCAGTTCTTC.

The chain is built from TRBV10-1 and TRBJ2-7; 9 bases agree with TRBD2. The CDR3 contains 15 residues. Germline V lookup: CDR1 WNHNN, CDR2 SYGVQD (reference sequence). V gave up 0 bases and J gave up 3 bases; unmatched junction bases: 3. DNA of the CDR3: TGCGCCAGCAGTGAGTCCCTAGCGGGATACTACGAGCAGTACTTC. Protein product: CASSESLAGYYEQYF.

At least ten counts were recorded for this clonotype. V usage is TRBV9 and J usage is TRBJ1-1; D possibly corresponds to TRBD1 (6 bases). From germline, CDR1 is SGDLS and CDR2 YYNGEE. V lost 3 bases and J 9 bases, leaving 15 bases between the germline ends. The CDR3 totals 13 residues. CDR3 region: CASSGIPQGKAFF. The CDR3 coding sequence is TGTGCCAGCAGCGGGATACCTCAGGGGAAAGCTTTCTTT. The whole variable domain, remainder taken from reference TRBV9 and TRBJ1-1, is DSGVTQTPKHLITATGQRVTLRCSPRSGDLSVYWYQQSLDQGLQFLIQYYNGEERAKGNILERFSAQQFPDLHSELNLSSLELGDSALYFCASSGIPQGKAFFGQGTRLTVV.

The rearrangement uses TRBV7-2 and TRBJ1-2; D uncertain. V was shortened by 5 bases and J by 1 base, with 14 bases between the two germline ends. Germline V CDR1 and CDR2: SGHTA, FQGNSA. The CDR3 extends over 15 amino acids. CDR3 protein: CASSPEGTFNYGYTF. The CDR3 nucleotides are TGTGCCAGCAGCCCCGAGGGCACCTTTAACTATGGCTACACCTTC.

The chain links TRBV6-6 to TRBJ1-2, with D possibly being TRBD1 (5 bases). V lost 2 bases and J 6 bases, leaving 13 bases between the germline ends. The CDR3 spans 14 residues. Germline loops: CDR1 MNHNY, CDR2 SVGAGI (reference sequence). The CDR3 bases are TGTGCCAGCAGTTACGGAATCAGGGCGGATGGCTACACCTTC. Residues: CASSYGIRADGYTF.

With regard to this clonotype: The junction shows a germline mismatch at one end, possibly a read error. The chain uses TRBV7-7 and TRBJ2-1; tentatively, D is TRBD1 (5 bases). The CDR3 consists of 15 residues. Germline V gene lookup returns CDR1 SSHAT and CDR2 FNYEAQ (reference sequence). The CDR3 DNA follows: TGTGCTAGCAGCTTAGTTCAGGGCTCCTACAATGAGCAGTTCTTC. It specifies CASSLVQGSYNEQFF.

There are a few counts of this clonotype. This chain uses TRBV10-3 with TRBJ1-1; 8 bases align to TRBD1. CDR1 and CDR2 (germline): ENHRY, SYGVKD. The CDR3 sequence is 14 residues long. V lost 6 bases and J lost 2; bases outside the gene matches: 5. This chain's CDR3 is CAIRRAGGNTEAFF. In DNA, the CDR3 is TGTGCCATCAGGCGGGCAGGGGGCAACACTGAAGCTTTCTTT.

About this clonotype itself: This could be a read error, since a much larger clone is one nucleotide away. The chain links TRBV5-5 to TRBJ1-1, with a tentative D call TRBD1 (5 bases). The CDR3 extends over 15 amino acids. Trimming pared 0 bases from V and 4 bases from J, leaving 13 bases between. Germline values: CDR1 SGHKS, CDR2 YYEKEE (reference sequence). CDR3 in DNA: TGTGCCAGCAGCTTGGTGTTGGGGGTGAGCACTGAAGCTTTCTTT. Amino acids: CASSLVLGVSTEAFF.

This clonotype was picked up many times. The chain couples TRBV4-2 to TRBJ2-7; D uncertain. Germline V gives CDR1 LGHNA, CDR2 YNFKEQ. Trimming removed 0 bases at V and 7 bases at J, with 16 bases between. The CDR3 contains 15 residues. The CDR3 nucleotides are TGTGCCAGCAGCCAAGAGAGGAACGATCTATGGGAGCAGTACTTC. Protein product: CASSQERNDLWEQYF.

As to this clonotype: At one end the junction does not follow the germline gene, possibly because of a read error. The chain couples TRBV5-1 to TRBJ2-6; 8 bases agree with TRBD1. The CDR3 sequence is 15 residues long. Per the germline V gene, CDR1 is SGHRS and CDR2 is YFSETQ. The CDR3 DNA is TGTGCCAGCAGGCAGGACAGGGTCGGGGCCAACGTCCTGACTTTC. Amino acid sequence: CASRQDRVGANVLTF. Drawing the rest from reference TRBV5-1 and TRBJ2-6, the complete variable domain is KAGVTQTPRYLIKTRGQQVTLSCSPISGHRSVSWYQQTPGQGLQFLFEYFSETQRNKGNFPGRFSGRQFSNSRSEMNVSTLELGDSALYLCASRQDRVGANVLTFGAGSRLTVL.

As concerns this clonotype: This may arise from a read error, as a much more abundant clone is one base away. This rearrangement joins TRBV2 to TRBJ2-7; 7 bases fit TRBD1. J lost 6 bases, V lost 6 bases, and 17 bases had no gene match. Germline CDR1 reads SNHLY; CDR2 reads FYNNEI. This CDR3 is 16 amino acids long. CDR3: CASSQGTALGLGEQYF. CDR3 sequence (DNA): TGTGCCAGCAGCCAAGGGACAGCGTTGGGGTTAGGCGAGCAGTACTTC.

This clonotype was counted ten times or more. The chain combines TRBV6-6 with TRBJ2-5, with 7 bases matching TRBD1. This CDR3 contains 15 residues. Germline CDR1 MNHNY, CDR2 SVGAGI (reference sequence). Unmatched junction bases numbered 9, after V lost 6 bases and J lost 2 bases. In DNA, the CDR3 is TGTGCCAGCAGGCAGGGACAGTCCTTTCAAGAGACCCAGTACTTC. Its protein product is CASRQGQSFQETQYF.

The V call is TRBV20-1, the J call TRBJ2-1; 7 bases are shared with TRBD1. J was trimmed by 3 bases and V by 5 bases; bases with no gene match: 19. The CDR3 runs to 18 residues. Germline CDR1 reads DFQATT; CDR2 reads SNEGSKA (reference sequence). The CDR3 loop reads CSADPHFGTAYGYNEQFF. The CDR3 DNA sequence: TGCAGTGCTGATCCCCATTTCGGGACAGCGTATGGCTACAATGAGCAGTTCTTC.

In this sample, this clonotype turned up many times. The J gene is TRBJ1-2, the V gene TRBV2; no reliable D call. Germline CDR1 reads SNHLY; CDR2 reads FYNNEI. CDR3 size: 15 residues. V shed 0 bases and J shed 8 bases, with 16 bases lying between them. DNA for the CDR3: TGTGCCAGCAGTGAAGCGCAAGGCCCCAACGCCGGCTACACCTTC. Translation: CASSEAQGPNAGYTF.

This rearrangement joins TRBV5-1 to TRBJ1-6; 7 nucleotides match TRBD1. The CDR3 runs to 16 residues. Germline V lookup: CDR1 SGHRS, CDR2 YFSETQ. J gave up 7 bases and V 3 bases, and 10 bases lay outside the gene matches. CDR3 loop: CASSSGPGQLNSPLHF. The CDR3 bases are TGCGCCAGCAGCTCGGGGCCGGGACAGCTCAATTCACCCCTCCACTTT.

Remarks on this clonotype: One end of the junction fails to match germline, which may point to a read error. The rearrangement joins TRBV7-8 to TRBJ1-5; a possible D gene is TRBD1 (5 bases). The CDR3 contains 15 residues. Germline V gives CDR1 SGHVS, CDR2 FQNEAQ. In nucleotides, the CDR3 is TGTGCCAGCAGCTTAGGGGGGGGTAGCAGTCAGCCCCAGCATTTT. Encoded protein: CASSLGGGSSQPQHF.

The table lists this clonotype with many counts. The chain recombines TRBV4-3 with TRBJ2-7; 7 nucleotides line up with TRBD1. The CDR3 consists of 14 residues. V lost 3 bases to trimming and J lost 3 bases; unmatched junction nucleotides: 5. Germline V lookup: CDR1 LGHNA, CDR2 YSLEER. The CDR3 reads CASSQRTGSYEQYF. CDR3 bases: TGCGCCAGCAGCCAGCGGACAGGCAGCTACGAGCAGTACTTC.

The sample holds many counts of this clonotype. The chain couples TRBV7-8 to TRBJ1-5, with a possible D match to TRBD1 (6 bases). Germline CDR1 reads SGHVS; CDR2 reads FQNEAQ. Trimming took 4 bases from V and 3 from J, leaving 19 bases between them. The CDR3 has 17 residues. The CDR3 DNA is TGTGCCAGCAGCTCCAGGGACACCCCGAGGCCCAATCAGCCCCAGCATTTT. Protein product: CASSSRDTPRPNQPQHF.